This TCR beta chain was sequenced in a study of shared clonotypes between healthy human individuals. General study points: In contrast to clonotypes shared by all four donors, non-shared clonotypes had lower generation probabilities.

An assay was performed, and its level was deep. Some clones are missing from TCRdb's copy, which holds only in-frame ones; the method was immunoSEQ multiplex PCR. The data hold about 1 million clones, with about 70% observed a single time. Deletions cut 7 bases from V and 5 bases from J, with 14 bases between. In germline, CDR1 is MNHEY, CDR2 SVGAGI. This CDR3 comprises 14 residues. With regard to this clone: The antigen is unknown.

A CD45RA+ naive subset and a CD45RA-negative memory subset were split from CD4+ cells. The chain links TRBV6-5 to TRBJ1-4, with no clear D. The clonotype comes from a man younger than 35 in good health. The material sequenced was memory CD4+ T cells sorted from blood. Subset indicated: CD45RA-negative fraction. The CDR3 spells CASTPSGLNEKLFF. The DNA of the CDR3 is TGTGCCAGCACTCCCTCGGGTTTAAATGAAAAACTGTTTTTT.